These 16 T cell receptor beta chains share one sample of origin, sequenced in a study of blood T cell repertoires in COVID-19. Assay used: immunoSEQ multiplex PCR; TCRdb lists only in-frame clones, some missing. The profile covers 20,000 or so clones, with roughly nine tenths appearing a single time and roughly 7.5% taken by the ten largest. The sequencing input was peripheral blood. These receptors came from a human donor with active COVID-19. The donor label of this sample is uncertain.

The rearrangement links TRBV9 to TRBJ2-7, with D perhaps TRBD1 (6 bases). Germline V gene data show CDR1 as SGDLS and CDR2 as YYNGEE. V dropped 4 bases and J dropped 7 bases, with 18 bases sitting between them. The CDR3 contains 14 residues. CDR3 nucleotide sequence: TGTGCCAGCAGCCCGCGGACAGACGCTTTAGAGCAGTACTTC. Translating gives CASSPRTDALEQYF.

V and J are TRBV7-9 and TRBJ2-7; perhaps TRBD1 as D (6 bases). The CDR3 loop spans 13 amino acids. CDR1 is SEHNR and CDR2 is FQNEAQ in the germline V gene (reference sequence). The V gene lost 3 bases and the J gene lost 7 bases, with 13 bases spanning the gap. CDR3 region: CASSLVRQEEQYF. The CDR3 DNA sequence: TGTGCCAGCAGCTTGGTGAGACAGGAAGAGCAGTACTTC.

The chain uses TRBV5-4 and TRBJ2-3; a possible D gene is TRBD1 (7 bases). Deletions cut 6 bases from V and 2 bases from J, with 16 bases between. Germline V CDR1 and CDR2: SGHNT, YYREEE (reference sequence). The length of the CDR3 is 15 residues. CDR3 in DNA: TGTGCCAGCAAACAGACAGGGACTGTCACAGATACGCAGTATTTT. It encodes CASKQTGTVTDTQYF.

The rearrangement uses TRBV2 and TRBJ1-6; 7 nucleotides line up with TRBD1. The ends lost 3 bases at V and 9 bases at J; junction bases unmatched: 5. This CDR3 region has 14 residues. Germline V lookup: CDR1 SNHLY, CDR2 FYNNEI. CDR3 loop: CASSDLTGVSPLHF. CDR3 sequence (DNA): TGTGCCAGCAGTGATTTAACAGGGGTTTCACCCCTCCACTTT.

The chain uses TRBV11-2 and TRBJ2-1; a possible D gene is TRBD2 (5 bases). CDR3 size: 15 residues. Germline CDR1 reads SGHAT; CDR2 reads FQNNGV. Trimming removed 5 bases from V and 0 bases from J, with 11 bases in between. Written as DNA, the CDR3 is TGTGCCAGCAGCAGACCCGGGAACTCCTACAATGAGCAGTTCTTC. Translation: CASSRPGNSYNEQFF.

The chain carries TRBV6-5 and TRBJ1-1, with TRBD1 matching over 9 bases. J gave up 4 bases and V 10 bases, and 13 bases lay outside the gene matches. CDR3 size: 15 residues. Germline lookup yields CDR1 MNHEY and CDR2 SVGAGI. The CDR3 sequence: CATIGRDRAGTEAFF. CDR3 sequence (DNA): TGTGCCACCATCGGCCGGGACAGGGCTGGCACTGAAGCTTTCTTT.

The rearrangement links TRBV6-6 to TRBJ2-3; no clear D. The CDR3 consists of 13 residues. Germline CDR1 and CDR2: MNHNY and SVGAGI (reference sequence). Between the trimmed V and J ends, which lost 5 bases and 4 bases, there was a span of 10 bases. The chain's CDR3 is CASSPPSPDTQYF. The CDR3 DNA reads TGTGCCAGCAGTCCCCCGAGCCCAGATACGCAGTATTTT.

CDR3: CASLPSGGSGANVLTF. The CDR3 DNA reads as TGTGCCAGCTTGCCCAGCGGAGGCTCTGGGGCCAACGTCCTGACTTTC. The rearrangement links TRBV28 to TRBJ2-6; D is perhaps TRBD2 (5 bases). Germline CDR1 is MDHEN and CDR2 is SYDVKM. Trimming pared 8 bases from V and 0 bases from J, leaving 14 bases between. The CDR3 extends over 16 amino acids.

This chain links TRBV19 with TRBJ2-3; 8 bases fit TRBD2. CDR1 is LNHDA and CDR2 is SQIVND in the germline V gene (reference sequence). The V segment lost 9 bases and the J segment 0 bases; nucleotides outside the gene matches: 8. The CDR3 length is 15 residues. In nucleotides, the CDR3 is TGTGCCAGCAACGGACTAGCAACTAGCACAGATACGCAGTATTTT. It translates to CASNGLATSTDTQYF.

The V gene is TRBV11-3, the J gene TRBJ2-5, with TRBD1 matching over 9 bases. Germline loops: CDR1 SGHNT, CDR2 YENEEA. V was clipped by 5 bases and J by 2 bases; unmatched bases: 6. This CDR3 has 15 residues. The CDR3 here is CASSLDRGVQETQYF. In nucleotides, the CDR3 is TGTGCCAGCAGCCTGGACAGGGGCGTACAAGAGACCCAGTACTTC.

The rearrangement links TRBV5-4 to TRBJ2-7; TRBD1 agrees at 7 bases. There are 16 residues in the CDR3. V lost 1 base to trimming and J lost 0 bases; unmatched junction nucleotides: 7. From germline, CDR1 is SGHNT and CDR2 YYREEE (reference sequence). This chain's CDR3 is CASSLSTGLLSYEQYF. DNA for the CDR3: TGTGCCAGCAGCTTGTCGACAGGGCTCCTCTCCTACGAGCAGTACTTC.

The rearrangement uses TRBV2 and TRBJ2-1, with D maybe TRBD2 (6 bases). CDR3 size: 14 residues. V was trimmed by 8 bases and J by 8 bases, leaving 19 bases between them. Germline V CDR1 and CDR2: SNHLY, FYNNEI. In DNA, the CDR3 is TGTGCCAGCTCTCGAGGAGGGCCGAGGGATGAGCAGTTCTTC. Translating gives CASSRGGPRDEQFF. Looking up the rest from reference TRBV2 and TRBJ2-1 gives the full variable domain: EPEVTQTPSHQVTQMGQEVILRCVPISNHLYFYWYRQILGQKVEFLVSFYNNEISEKSEIFDDQFSVERPDGSNFTLKIRSTKLEDSAMYFCASSRGGPRDEQFFGPGTRLTVL.

The rearrangement links TRBV19 to TRBJ2-2; tentatively, D is TRBD2 (7 bases). The CDR3 is 15 amino acids. Per germline, CDR1 LNHDA and CDR2 SQIVND (reference sequence). V was pared by 3 bases and J by 5 bases, with 13 bases between. CDR3 in amino acids: CASSISGGGTGELFF. DNA for the CDR3: TGTGCCAGTAGTATTTCGGGGGGCGGTACCGGGGAGCTGTTTTTT.

This chain joins TRBV6-6 and TRBJ1-5; D gene uncertain. Germline V gene lookup returns CDR1 MNHNY and CDR2 SVGAGI (reference sequence). This CDR3 has 16 residues. The ends were cut back, 0 bases at V and 7 bases at J, with 16 bases in the middle. The CDR3 DNA follows: TGTGCCAGCAGTTACTCGTTAGAGGGCGGCGGGCAGCCCCAGCATTTT. Amino acids: CASSYSLEGGGQPQHF.

J is TRBJ1-6 and V is TRBV9; TRBD1 matches at 10 bases. This CDR3 region has 16 residues. In germline, CDR1 is SGDLS, CDR2 YYNGEE. Unmatched junction bases numbered 7, after V lost 2 bases and J lost 8 bases. CDR3 region: CASSVFRDRGYSPLHF. The CDR3 DNA sequence: TGTGCCAGCAGCGTGTTCCGGGACAGGGGTTATTCACCCCTCCACTTT. Together with reference TRBV9 and TRBJ1-6, the CDR3 gives the full variable domain: DSGVTQTPKHLITATGQRVTLRCSPRSGDLSVYWYQQSLDQGLQFLIQYYNGEERAKGNILERFSAQQFPDLHSELNLSSLELGDSALYFCASSVFRDRGYSPLHFGNGTRLTVT.

The CDR3, as DNA: TGTGCCAGCAGTGAATTAGGGGCCTCGGGCAATCAGCCCCAGCATTTT. It yields the protein CASSELGASGNQPQHF. The rearrangement uses TRBV25-1 and TRBJ1-5; tentative D call: TRBD1 (5 bases). Per germline, CDR1 MGHDK and CDR2 SYGVNS. CDR3 length: 16 amino acids. The V gene lost 1 base and the J gene lost 2 bases, with 12 bases spanning the gap. Full variable domain (remainder filled in from reference TRBV25-1 and TRBJ1-5): EADIYQTPRYLVIGTGKKITLECSQTMGHDKMYWYQQDPGMELHLIHYSYGVNSTEKGDLSSESTVSRIRTEHFPLTLESARPSHTSQYLCASSELGASGNQPQHFGDGTRLSIL.